This is a list of T cell receptor beta chains from one sample in a study of T cells after posttransplantation cyclophosphamide. The repertoire was sequenced with immunoSEQ multiplex PCR; TCRdb's copy has only in-frame clones and lacks some. The data hold roughly 49,000 clones, with 86% observed a single time. The sample was PBMCs. These receptors were collected from a man aged 25-40 years with a blood cancer, CMV-positive, and with a related stem cell donor. The CDR3 runs from the conserved cysteine through the conserved F or W. The D gene is left open where the match is weak.

TRBD1	TRBV6-1	TRBJ1-5	CASSEEGQGGQPQHF	TGTGCCAGCAGTGAAGAGGGACAGGGGGGGCAGCCCCAGCATTTT
TRBD1	TRBV28	TRBJ1-5	CASSLPTGKDNQPQHF	TGTGCCAGCAGTCTCCCGACAGGGAAGGACAATCAGCCCCAGCATTTT
NA	TRBV9	TRBJ1-1	CASSAQSQGLGEAFF	TGTGCCAGCAGCGCCCAGTCGCAGGGGCTGGGTGAAGCTTTCTTT
TRBD1	TRBV5-1	TRBJ1-5	CASSPGQINQPQHF	TGCGCCAGCAGCCCGGGACAGATCAATCAGCCCCAGCATTTT
NA	TRBV20-1	TRBJ1-2	CSATANYGYTF	TGCAGTGCTACAGCTAACTATGGCTACACCTTC
NA	TRBV11-2	TRBJ2-1	CASSLTGRSSYNEQFF	TGTGCCAGCAGCTTAACGGGGAGAAGCTCCTACAATGAGCAGTTCTTC
NA	TRBV6-5	TRBJ1-2	CASSYEADRNYDYTF	TGTGCCAGCAGTTACGAGGCAGATAGAAACTATGACTACACCTTC
NA	TRBV7-2	TRBJ2-3	CASSLYLTPGFTDTQYF	TGTGCCAGCAGCTTATATTTGACGCCAGGGTTCACAGATACGCAGTATTTT
TRBD2	TRBV7-2	TRBJ2-7	CASSSAGGPYEQYF	TGTGCCAGCAGCTCGGCGGGAGGGCCCTACGAGCAGTACTTC
TRBD1	TRBV9	TRBJ1-5	CASSLAVGGQAYSNQPQHF	TGTGCCAGCAGCCTTGCCGTTGGGGGACAGGCCTATAGCAATCAGCCCCAGCATTTT
NA	TRBV6-5	TRBJ1-1	CASRAGSNTEAFF	TGTGCCAGCAGGGCAGGATCGAACACTGAAGCTTTCTTT